The source of this T cell receptor beta chain is a study of post-analysis software for immune sequencing data. Note on this clonotype: What it recognizes is unknown.

TCR beta libraries were prepared from cDNA with unique molecular identifiers. TCRdb re-called the PCR reads through MiXCR, storing one row per CDR3 protein. The sample lists roughly 700,000 distinct CDR3 sequences, 25% to 30% occurring once. Findings and limits, study-wide: There were a few TRBV segments more frequent in patients than controls, and TRBV5-6, TRBV5-1 and TRBV20-1 were among them.

V lost 6 bases, J lost 3 bases, and 11 bases lay in between. This CDR3 is built from 13 residues. The chain couples TRBV12-3 or TRBV12-4 to TRBJ1-2; D gene ambiguous. The receptor was derived from a girl aged 10 to 17 with multiple sclerosis. Sequenced: blood. The CDR3 sequence is CASSPPGYYGYTF. The CDR3 DNA follows: TGTGCCAGCAGCCCCCCGGGGTACTATGGCTACACCTTC.